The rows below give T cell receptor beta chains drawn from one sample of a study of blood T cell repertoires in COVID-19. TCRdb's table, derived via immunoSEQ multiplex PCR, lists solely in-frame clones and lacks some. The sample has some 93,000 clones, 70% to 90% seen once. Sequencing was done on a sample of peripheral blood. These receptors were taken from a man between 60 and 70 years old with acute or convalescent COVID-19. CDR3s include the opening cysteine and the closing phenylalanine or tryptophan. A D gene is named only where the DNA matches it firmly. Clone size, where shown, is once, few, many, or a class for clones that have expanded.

TGTGCCAGTAGTATCCAGGGGGCCGCGAACACTGAAGCTTTCTTT	CASSIQGAANTEAFF	TRBJ1-1	TRBV19	TRBD1	.
TGTGCCAGCAGCCCAATTATAGGGGCCTCCTATGGCTACACCTTC	CASSPIIGASYGYTF	TRBJ1-2	TRBV14	.	.
TGTGCCAGCAGTGTGGAGAGCACAGATACGCAGTATTTT	CASSVESTDTQYF	TRBJ2-3	TRBV2	.	.
TGTGCCAGCAGCCTCCTGTCCCGTGAAGCTTTCTTT	CASSLLSREAFF	TRBJ1-1	TRBV13	.	.
TGTGCCAGCAGCTCGAATCTGGGACAGGCTAGCAATCAGCCCCAGCATTTT	CASSSNLGQASNQPQHF	TRBJ1-5	TRBV7-2	TRBD1	once
TGTGCCAGCAGCGCTGTGGGGGGTTCCTATAATTCACCCCTCCACTTT	CASSAVGGSYNSPLHF	TRBJ1-6	TRBV21-1	.	.
TGCAGTGCTAGTACTCAGCGGGAGGGCCGGGAGACCCAGTACTTC	CSASTQREGRETQYF	TRBJ2-5	TRBV20-1	TRBD2	.
TGTGCCAGCAGCCAAGGTAACACGGGACTAGCGGCGCAAGAGACCCAGTACTTC	CASSQGNTGLAAQETQYF	TRBJ2-5	TRBV4-2	TRBD2	.
TGTGCCAGCAGTTTAGAGGGGGGCTACACCTTC	CASSLEGGYTF	TRBJ1-2	TRBV12-3/TRBV12-4	.	once
TGTGCCAGCAGCCAACGGGACACATTTAGTTCACCCCTCCACTTT	CASSQRDTFSSPLHF	TRBJ1-6	TRBV2	.	once
TGTGCCACCAGCAGAGACTTAGGACAGGGCTACGAGCAGTACTTC	CATSRDLGQGYEQYF	TRBJ2-7	TRBV15	TRBD1	.